The rows below give T cell receptor beta chains drawn from one sample of a study of blood T cells in healthy people across ages. TCRdb passed the 5' RACE reads through MiXCR, listing each CDR3 protein once. This table has 1.5 million to 2 million distinct CDR3 sequences, around half appearing once. Sequences were obtained from blood. The receptor source for this set is a woman aged 40 to 49 in good health. The CDR3 runs from the conserved cysteine through the conserved F or W. D genes are given only for firm matches. Rows may omit the clone size; those that give it use once, few, many or a size class.

d_gene: TRBD1; v_gene: TRBV11-1; j_gene: TRBJ1-6; abundance: .; CDR3aa: CASSLAENRGIFGSPLHF; CDR3nt: TGTGCCAGCAGCTTAGCCGAAAACAGGGGAATCTTCGGTTCACCCCTCCACTTT
d_gene: .; v_gene: TRBV5-1; j_gene: TRBJ2-1; abundance: .; CDR3aa: CASSLEDFHNEQFF; CDR3nt: TGCGCCAGCAGCTTGGAGGACTTTCACAATGAGCAGTTCTTC
d_gene: TRBD1; v_gene: TRBV10-1; j_gene: TRBJ2-7; abundance: .; CDR3aa: CPPGQESSYEQYF; CDR3nt: TGCCCTCCCGGACAGGAATCCAGCTACGAGCAGTACTTC
d_gene: TRBD1; v_gene: TRBV9; j_gene: TRBJ2-1; abundance: once; CDR3aa: CASSRGGQGIVEQFF; CDR3nt: TGTGCCAGCAGCCGGGGGGGACAGGGGATCGTTGAGCAGTTCTTC
d_gene: .; v_gene: TRBV6-6; j_gene: TRBJ1-5; abundance: .; CDR3aa: CASSYSGEDNQPQHF; CDR3nt: TGTGCCAGCAGTTACTCGGGGGAGGACAATCAGCCCCAGCATTTT
d_gene: TRBD2; v_gene: TRBV7-2; j_gene: TRBJ2-3; abundance: .; CDR3aa: CASSLGWLAGTDTQYF; CDR3nt: TGTGCCAGCAGCCTGGGGTGGCTAGCGGGGACAGATACGCAGTATTTT
d_gene: .; v_gene: TRBV5-1; j_gene: TRBJ2-7; abundance: .; CDR3aa: CASSWLPGRTGSEQYF; CDR3nt: TGCGCCAGCAGCTGGCTTCCGGGACGGACTGGGAGTGAGCAGTACTTC
d_gene: TRBD1; v_gene: TRBV6-5; j_gene: TRBJ1-2; abundance: few; CDR3aa: CASSYREGQRVYGYTF; CDR3nt: TGTGCCAGCAGTTACCGAGAGGGACAGCGGGTCTACGGCTACACCTTC
d_gene: TRBD1; v_gene: TRBV2; j_gene: TRBJ2-3; abundance: .; CDR3aa: CAGRDRYADTQYF; CDR3nt: TGTGCCGGCCGGGACAGGTATGCAGATACGCAGTATTTT
d_gene: .; v_gene: TRBV28; j_gene: TRBJ2-6; abundance: .; CDR3aa: CASSPRDPGANVLTF; CDR3nt: TGTGCCAGCAGTCCCAGGGACCCTGGGGCCAACGTCCTGACTTTC
d_gene: .; v_gene: TRBV6-5; j_gene: TRBJ2-1; abundance: few; CDR3aa: CASSYSWGQQGNEQFF; CDR3nt: TGTGCCAGCAGTTACTCGTGGGGGCAGCAGGGCAATGAGCAGTTCTTC
d_gene: .; v_gene: TRBV25-1; j_gene: TRBJ2-3; abundance: few; CDR3aa: CASVRMDTQYF; CDR3nt: TGTGCCAGCGTCCGAATGGATACGCAGTATTTT
d_gene: TRBD2; v_gene: TRBV7-3; j_gene: TRBJ2-4; abundance: .; CDR3aa: CASSWGLAGGAGAKNIQYF; CDR3nt: TGTGCCAGCAGCTGGGGACTGGCGGGGGGGGCGGGAGCCAAAAACATTCAGTACTTC
d_gene: .; v_gene: TRBV28; j_gene: TRBJ1-2; abundance: .; CDR3aa: CASSVDPLGYTF; CDR3nt: TGTGCCAGCAGTGTTGATCCTCTCGGCTACACCTTC
d_gene: .; v_gene: TRBV7-9; j_gene: TRBJ1-6; abundance: few; CDR3aa: CASSLLLGYNSPLHF; CDR3nt: TGTGCCAGCAGCTTGTTATTGGGGTATAATTCACCCCTCCACTTT
d_gene: .; v_gene: TRBV7-9; j_gene: TRBJ2-7; abundance: once; CDR3aa: CASSLSGPIVSYEQYF; CDR3nt: TGTGCCAGCAGCCTTTCCGGACCAATCGTGTCCTACGAGCAGTACTTC
d_gene: TRBD1; v_gene: TRBV5-1; j_gene: TRBJ1-2; abundance: few; CDR3aa: CASSTTTGNYGYTF; CDR3nt: TGCGCCAGCAGCACAACGACAGGGAACTATGGCTACACCTTC
d_gene: .; v_gene: TRBV5-1; j_gene: TRBJ2-7; abundance: .; CDR3aa: CASSPRTAEQYF; CDR3nt: TGCGCCAGCAGCCCCAGGACGGCCGAGCAGTACTTC
d_gene: TRBD2; v_gene: TRBV20-1; j_gene: TRBJ2-5; abundance: .; CDR3aa: CSGATSGGAGETQYF; CDR3nt: TGCAGTGGCGCGACTAGCGGGGGGGCCGGAGAGACCCAGTACTTC
d_gene: .; v_gene: TRBV4-3; j_gene: TRBJ1-6; abundance: few; CDR3aa: CASSQRLNYNSPLHF; CDR3nt: TGCGCCAGCAGCCAGAGACTAAACTATAATTCACCCCTCCACTTT
d_gene: .; v_gene: TRBV20-1; j_gene: TRBJ1-2; abundance: few; CDR3aa: CSAPRSTLYRAGYTF; CDR3nt: TGCAGTGCTCCGCGATCCACTTTATACCGCGCGGGCTACACCTTC
d_gene: TRBD2; v_gene: TRBV6-2/TRBV6-3; j_gene: TRBJ2-5; abundance: once; CDR3aa: CASNTWGGVYQETQYF; CDR3nt: TGTGCCAGCAATACCTGGGGGGGAGTATACCAAGAGACCCAGTACTTC
d_gene: TRBD1; v_gene: TRBV4-3; j_gene: TRBJ1-4; abundance: .; CDR3aa: CASSPLGQTNEKLFF; CDR3nt: TGCGCCAGCAGCCCCCTGGGACAGACTAATGAAAAACTGTTTTTT
d_gene: .; v_gene: TRBV7-6; j_gene: TRBJ2-5; abundance: few; CDR3aa: CASSLAQGMQTQYF; CDR3nt: TGTGCCAGCAGCTTAGCGCAGGGTATGCAGACCCAGTACTTC
d_gene: TRBD2; v_gene: TRBV24-1; j_gene: TRBJ2-5; abundance: .; CDR3aa: CATSDERGEETQYF; CDR3nt: TGTGCCACCAGTGACGAGCGGGGGGAAGAGACCCAGTACTTC
d_gene: .; v_gene: TRBV21-1; j_gene: TRBJ2-1; abundance: once; CDR3aa: CASSKRNEQFF; CDR3nt: TGTGCCAGCAGCAAACGGAATGAGCAGTTTTTC
d_gene: TRBD1; v_gene: TRBV7-2; j_gene: TRBJ2-1; abundance: .; CDR3aa: CASSSRQGGSNEQFF; CDR3nt: TGTGCCAGCAGCTCCCGACAGGGTGGGAGCAATGAGCAGTTCTTC
d_gene: .; v_gene: TRBV19; j_gene: TRBJ2-7; abundance: .; CDR3aa: CASSQGMVGYEQYF; CDR3nt: TGTGCCAGTAGTCAGGGGATGGTGGGATATGAGCAGTACTTC
d_gene: TRBD2; v_gene: TRBV20-1; j_gene: TRBJ2-5; abundance: .; CDR3aa: CSAIVTSGAEEYF; CDR3nt: TGCAGTGCTATTGTAACTAGCGGGGCGGAAGAGTACTTC
d_gene: TRBD1; v_gene: TRBV6-2/TRBV6-3; j_gene: TRBJ2-1; abundance: few; CDR3aa: CASSYGGQGLHEQFF; CDR3nt: TGTGCCAGCAGTTACGGGGGACAGGGGCTCCATGAGCAGTTCTTC
d_gene: .; v_gene: TRBV7-2; j_gene: TRBJ2-3; abundance: .; CDR3aa: CASNAQGGTDTQYF; CDR3nt: TGTGCCAGCAACGCACAGGGTGGCACAGATACGCAGTATTTT
d_gene: TRBD1; v_gene: TRBV5-5; j_gene: TRBJ2-5; abundance: .; CDR3aa: CASSSGQGASVGETQYF; CDR3nt: TGTGCCAGCAGCTCCGGACAGGGGGCCTCGGTAGGAGAGACCCAGTACTTC
d_gene: TRBD1; v_gene: TRBV29-1; j_gene: TRBJ2-7; abundance: .; CDR3aa: CSVEQQGSFNEQYF; CDR3nt: TGCAGCGTTGAGCAACAGGGGTCCTTCAATGAGCAGTACTTC
d_gene: .; v_gene: TRBV4-1; j_gene: TRBJ2-3; abundance: few; CDR3aa: CASRTGETDTQYF; CDR3nt: TGCGCCAGCAGAACAGGAGAAACCGATACGCAGTATTTT
d_gene: TRBD2; v_gene: TRBV20-1; j_gene: TRBJ2-7; abundance: .; CDR3aa: CSASLPRGGSYEQYF; CDR3nt: TGCAGTGCTAGTCTCCCGCGGGGGGGGTCCTACGAGCAGTACTTC
d_gene: .; v_gene: TRBV6-5; j_gene: TRBJ2-3; abundance: .; CDR3aa: CASRPGLAPDTQYF; CDR3nt: TGTGCCAGCAGACCTGGGCTAGCTCCCGATACGCAGTATTTT
d_gene: TRBD1; v_gene: TRBV9; j_gene: TRBJ1-1; abundance: .; CDR3aa: CASSVVGGGWTEAFF; CDR3nt: TGTGCCAGCAGCGTAGTCGGAGGGGGCTGGACTGAAGCTTTCTTT
d_gene: .; v_gene: TRBV7-9; j_gene: TRBJ2-7; abundance: .; CDR3aa: CASSTVAYEQYF; CDR3nt: TGTGCCAGCAGCACGGTTGCATACGAGCAGTACTTC
d_gene: TRBD1; v_gene: TRBV15; j_gene: TRBJ1-2; abundance: .; CDR3aa: CATSFRTGNNYGYTF; CDR3nt: TGTGCCACCAGCTTCCGGACAGGGAATAACTATGGCTACACCTTC
d_gene: TRBD2; v_gene: TRBV10-3; j_gene: TRBJ2-1; abundance: .; CDR3aa: CAISPQGGGSYNEQFF; CDR3nt: TGTGCCATCAGTCCTCAGGGCGGGGGGTCCTACAATGAGCAGTTCTTC
d_gene: .; v_gene: TRBV7-9; j_gene: TRBJ2-7; abundance: few; CDR3aa: CASSHPPGGRNEQYF; CDR3nt: TGTGCCAGCAGCCATCCCCCTGGAGGGCGCAACGAGCAGTACTTC
d_gene: .; v_gene: TRBV7-2; j_gene: TRBJ1-1; abundance: .; CDR3aa: CASSLVSGGNTEAFF; CDR3nt: TGTGCCAGCAGCTTAGTGTCTGGCGGCAACACTGAAGCTTTCTTT
d_gene: .; v_gene: TRBV7-9; j_gene: TRBJ2-7; abundance: many; CDR3aa: CASSVGTDYEQYF; CDR3nt: TGTGCCAGCAGCGTCGGAACCGACTACGAGCAGTACTTC
d_gene: .; v_gene: TRBV20-1; j_gene: TRBJ2-1; abundance: .; CDR3aa: CSAPKWGVTNEQFF; CDR3nt: TGCAGTGCCCCCAAGTGGGGGGTTACCAATGAGCAGTTCTTC
d_gene: .; v_gene: TRBV20-1; j_gene: TRBJ2-5; abundance: .; CDR3aa: CSADSLDSLKETQYF; CDR3nt: TGCAGTGCTGATTCCCTGGACTCCCTCAAGGAGACCCAGTACTTC
d_gene: .; v_gene: TRBV6-5; j_gene: TRBJ2-1; abundance: .; CDR3aa: CASSCEWCEQFF; CDR3nt: TGTGCCAGCAGTTGCGAGTGGTGCGAGCAGTTCTTC